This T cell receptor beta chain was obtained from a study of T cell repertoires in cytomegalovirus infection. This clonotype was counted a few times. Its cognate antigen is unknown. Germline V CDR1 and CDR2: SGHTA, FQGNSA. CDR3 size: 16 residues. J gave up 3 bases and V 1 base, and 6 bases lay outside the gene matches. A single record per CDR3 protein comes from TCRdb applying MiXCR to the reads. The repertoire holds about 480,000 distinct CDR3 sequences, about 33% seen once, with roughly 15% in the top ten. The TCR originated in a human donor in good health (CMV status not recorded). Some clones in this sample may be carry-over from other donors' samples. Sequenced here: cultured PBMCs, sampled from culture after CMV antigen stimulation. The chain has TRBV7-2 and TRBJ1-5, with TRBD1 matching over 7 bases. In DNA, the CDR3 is TGTGCCAGCAGCTTAGTAGCAGGGGGTTTCAATCAGCCCCAGCATTTT. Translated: CASSLVAGGFNQPQHF. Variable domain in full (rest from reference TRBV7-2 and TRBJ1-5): GAGVSQSPSNKVTEKGKDVELRCDPISGHTALYWYRQSLGQGLEFLIYFQGNSAPDKSGLPSDRFSAERTGGSVSTLTIQRTQQEDSAVYLCASSLVAGGFNQPQHFGDGTRLSIL.